This T cell receptor beta chain was captured by sequencing in a study of T cell responses to AZD1222 COVID-19 vaccine. The CDR3 is made up of 16 amino acids. The germline V gene encodes CDR1 LGHDT and CDR2 YNNKEL (reference sequence). With 4 bases removed from V and 0 bases from J, the gap between germline ends came to 12 bases. Study-level points and caveats: Mostly white British, mostly female donors; authors suggested clonal diversity may be underestimated.

About this clone itself: Antigen: not known.

The data were produced by immunoSEQ multiplex PCR, yet TCRdb's version contains in-frame clones alone and is incomplete. The table records roughly 170,000 clones, approximately 90% of them present only once. The rearrangement links TRBV3-1 (or the pseudogene TRBV3-2) to TRBJ1-4; D remains ambiguous. This sequence originates from an adult in good health. The material was peripheral blood, obtained on day 0 of AZD1222 vaccination. The CDR3 DNA reads as TGTGCCAGCAGCCCCTCAACTGAGGCAACTAATGAAAAACTGTTTTTT. This translates into CASSPSTEATNEKLFF.